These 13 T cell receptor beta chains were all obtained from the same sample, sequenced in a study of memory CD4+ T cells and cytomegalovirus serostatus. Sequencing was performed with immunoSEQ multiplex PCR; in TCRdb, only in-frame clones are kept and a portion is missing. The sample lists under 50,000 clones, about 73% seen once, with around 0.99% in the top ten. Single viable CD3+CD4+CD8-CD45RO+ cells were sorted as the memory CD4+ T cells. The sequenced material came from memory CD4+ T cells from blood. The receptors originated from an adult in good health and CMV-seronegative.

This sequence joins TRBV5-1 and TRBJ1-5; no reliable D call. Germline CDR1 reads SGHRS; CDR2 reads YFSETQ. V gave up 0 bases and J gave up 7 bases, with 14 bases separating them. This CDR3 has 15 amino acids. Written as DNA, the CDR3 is TGCGCCAGCAGCTTGGAAGGTCGGGTCGCGCAGCCCCAGCATTTT. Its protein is CASSLEGRVAQPQHF. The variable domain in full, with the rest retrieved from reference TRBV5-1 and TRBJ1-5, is KAGVTQTPRYLIKTRGQQVTLSCSPISGHRSVSWYQQTPGQGLQFLFEYFSETQRNKGNFPGRFSGRQFSNSRSEMNVSTLELGDSALYLCASSLEGRVAQPQHFGDGTRLSIL.

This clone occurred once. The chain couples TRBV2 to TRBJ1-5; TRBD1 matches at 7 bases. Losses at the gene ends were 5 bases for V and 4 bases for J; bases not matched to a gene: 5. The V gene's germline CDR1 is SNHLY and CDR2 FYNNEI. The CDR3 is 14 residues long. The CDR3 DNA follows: TGTGCCAGCAGTAGACAGGGCCAGAATCAGCCCCAGCATTTT. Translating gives CASSRQGQNQPQHF. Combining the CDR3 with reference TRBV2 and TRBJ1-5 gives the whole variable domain EPEVTQTPSHQVTQMGQEVILRCVPISNHLYFYWYRQILGQKVEFLVSFYNNEISEKSEIFDDQFSVERPDGSNFTLKIRSTKLEDSAMYFCASSRQGQNQPQHFGDGTRLSIL.

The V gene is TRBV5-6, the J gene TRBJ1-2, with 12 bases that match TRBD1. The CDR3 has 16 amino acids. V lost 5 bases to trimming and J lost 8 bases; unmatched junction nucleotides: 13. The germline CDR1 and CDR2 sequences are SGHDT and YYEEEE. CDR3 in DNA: TGTGCCAGCAGTTCCGGGACAGGGGGCGGTATACTCGGCTACACCTTC. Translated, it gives CASSSGTGGGILGYTF.

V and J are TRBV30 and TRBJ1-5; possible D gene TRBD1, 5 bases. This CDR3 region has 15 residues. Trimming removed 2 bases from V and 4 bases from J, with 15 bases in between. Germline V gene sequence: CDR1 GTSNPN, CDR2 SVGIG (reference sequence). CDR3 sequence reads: CAWSLGSGLNQPQHF. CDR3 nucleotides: TGTGCCTGGAGTCTGGGGTCGGGGCTTAATCAGCCCCAGCATTTT.

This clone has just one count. CDR3 bases: TGTGCCAGCAGTTACTCGAGGAGGGGGGGAAATGAGCAGTTCTTC. It encodes CASSYSRRGGNEQFF. This chain links TRBV6-6 with TRBJ2-1, with D possibly being TRBD2 (7 bases). Looked up from germline, CDR1 is MNHNY and CDR2 is SVGAGI (reference sequence). This CDR3 region has 15 residues. Trimming took off 0 bases at V and 7 bases at J, with 13 bases between the two ends.

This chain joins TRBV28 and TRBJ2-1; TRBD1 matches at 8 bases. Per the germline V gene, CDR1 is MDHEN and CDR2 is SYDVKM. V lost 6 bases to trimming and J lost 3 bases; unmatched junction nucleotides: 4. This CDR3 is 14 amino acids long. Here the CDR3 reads CASSSGTGYNEQFF. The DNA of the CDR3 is TGTGCCAGCAGCTCCGGGACAGGCTACAATGAGCAGTTCTTC.

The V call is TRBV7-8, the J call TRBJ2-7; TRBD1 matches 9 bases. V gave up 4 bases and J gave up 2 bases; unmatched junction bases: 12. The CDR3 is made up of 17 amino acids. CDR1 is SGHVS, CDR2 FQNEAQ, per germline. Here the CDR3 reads CASSYSTGQGTTYEQYF. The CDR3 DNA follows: TGTGCCAGCAGCTACTCCACCGGACAGGGGACCACCTACGAGCAGTACTTC.

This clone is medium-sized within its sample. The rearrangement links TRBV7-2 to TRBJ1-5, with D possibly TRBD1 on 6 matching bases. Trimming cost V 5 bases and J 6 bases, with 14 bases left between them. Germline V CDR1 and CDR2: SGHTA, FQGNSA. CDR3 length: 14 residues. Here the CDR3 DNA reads TGTGCCAGCAGCCTCAATGCGGGGGCTCAGCCCCAGCATTTT. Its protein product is CASSLNAGAQPQHF. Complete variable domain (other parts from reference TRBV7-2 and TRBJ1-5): GAGVSQSPSNKVTEKGKDVELRCDPISGHTALYWYRQSLGQGLEFLIYFQGNSAPDKSGLPSDRFSAERTGGSVSTLTIQRTQQEDSAVYLCASSLNAGAQPQHFGDGTRLSIL.

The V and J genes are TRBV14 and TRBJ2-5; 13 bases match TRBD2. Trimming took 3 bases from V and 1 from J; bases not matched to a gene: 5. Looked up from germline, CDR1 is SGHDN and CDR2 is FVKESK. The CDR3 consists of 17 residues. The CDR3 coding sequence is TGTGCCAGCAGCCAGCCCCGACTAGCGGGGGGCCAAGAGACCCAGTACTTC. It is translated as CASSQPRLAGGQETQYF.

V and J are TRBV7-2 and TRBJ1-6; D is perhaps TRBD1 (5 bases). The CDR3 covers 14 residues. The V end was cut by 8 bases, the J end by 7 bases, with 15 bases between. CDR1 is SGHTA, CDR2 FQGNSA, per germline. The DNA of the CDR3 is TGTGCCAGCGACAGATCAGCGGGCAATTCACCCCTCCACTTT. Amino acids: CASDRSAGNSPLHF.

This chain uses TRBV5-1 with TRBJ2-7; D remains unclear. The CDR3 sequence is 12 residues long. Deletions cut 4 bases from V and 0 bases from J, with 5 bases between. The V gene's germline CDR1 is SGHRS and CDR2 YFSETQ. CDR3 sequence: CASSPTSYEQYF. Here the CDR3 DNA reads TGCGCCAGCAGCCCCACCTCCTACGAGCAGTACTTC.

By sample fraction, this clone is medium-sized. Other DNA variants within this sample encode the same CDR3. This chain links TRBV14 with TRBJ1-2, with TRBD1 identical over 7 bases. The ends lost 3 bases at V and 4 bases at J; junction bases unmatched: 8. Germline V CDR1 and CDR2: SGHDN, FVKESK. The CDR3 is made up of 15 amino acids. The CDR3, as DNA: TGTGCCAGCAGCCATGGGACAGCCAACCCCTATGGCTACACCTTC. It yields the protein CASSHGTANPYGYTF.

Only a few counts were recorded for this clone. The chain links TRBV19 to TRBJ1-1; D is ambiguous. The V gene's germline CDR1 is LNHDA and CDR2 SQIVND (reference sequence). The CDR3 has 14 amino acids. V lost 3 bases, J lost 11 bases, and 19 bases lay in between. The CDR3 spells CASSISPGSLGAFF. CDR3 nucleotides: TGTGCCAGTAGTATCTCTCCCGGGTCCTTAGGGGCTTTCTTT.